The T cell receptor (beta chain) described here comes from a study of blood T cell repertoires in COVID-19. The repertoire was sequenced with immunoSEQ multiplex PCR; TCRdb's copy has only in-frame clones and lacks some. The table shows a few hundred thousand clones, with 70% to 90% occurring only once. From germline, CDR1 is MGHRA and CDR2 YSYEKL. The CDR3 contains 16 residues. The junction had 13 bases not matched to a gene; V was cut back by 4 bases and J by 7 bases. Many counts were recorded for this clone. The sample comprised PBMCs or T cells enriched from blood (not recorded which). The rearrangement uses TRBV4-1 and TRBJ1-2, with 9 bases aligning to TRBD1. The receptor was isolated from a woman aged 50 to 65 who had been exposed to COVID-19. The DNA for the CDR3 is TGCGCCAGCAGCCTCTCGCCTGGTGACAGGGGGGCTGGCTACACCTTC. Translated, it gives CASSLSPGDRGAGYTF.